This T cell receptor beta chain was profiled in a study of OX40 agonist ivuxolimab in advanced cancers. The germline CDR1 and CDR2 sequences are SGHRS and YFSETQ. V lost 4 bases and J 1 base, leaving 17 bases between the germline ends. This CDR3 is 16 amino acids long. Here immunoSEQ multiplex PCR was the method, and the copy in TCRdb shows in-frame clones only, minus some. The table has some 95,000 clones, under 95% seen once. The receptor's source is an adult with an advanced solid tumor such as melanoma, head and neck, liver or kidney cancer. The source material was CD4+ or CD8+ T cells sorted from blood, sampled in a trial of the OX40 agonist ivuxolimab. The V and J genes are TRBV5-1 and TRBJ1-1; the D gene is possibly TRBD1 (5 bases). CDR3 region: CASSVPYQGKNTEAFF. DNA of the CDR3: TGCGCCAGCAGCGTCCCGTACCAGGGAAAGAACACTGAAGCTTTCTTT.